The next 13 T cell receptor beta chains were all read from a single sample in a study of OX40 agonist ivuxolimab in advanced cancers. Produced via immunoSEQ multiplex PCR; TCRdb's table is partial and in-frame only. Counted here are 95,000 to 150,000 clones, around 87% occurring once; the ten biggest clones make up 0.5% to 0.7%. The material sequenced was CD4+ or CD8+ T cells sorted from blood, taken in a trial of the OX40 agonist ivuxolimab. The receptors derive from an adult with an advanced solid tumor such as melanoma, head and neck, liver or kidney cancer.

V and J are TRBV10-3 and TRBJ1-5, with TRBD1 identical over 8 bases. Trimming took 8 bases from V and 5 from J; bases not matched to a gene: 8. Germline V gene lookup returns CDR1 ENHRY and CDR2 SYGVKD. The CDR3 is made up of 14 amino acids. The CDR3 reads CAIRQGLNDQPQHF. The CDR3 DNA reads as TGTGCCATCCGACAGGGGCTGAATGATCAGCCCCAGCATTTT.

The chain recombines TRBV7-9 with TRBJ2-5, with 12 nucleotides matching TRBD2. This CDR3 has 15 amino acids. The V gene end was trimmed by 5 bases and the J gene end by 1 base; junction bases not matched to a gene: 2. Germline CDR1 and CDR2: SEHNR and FQNEAQ (reference sequence). CDR3 nucleotide sequence: TGTGCCAGCAGCCCGGGACTAGCGGGCCAAGAGACCCAGTACTTC. Encoded protein: CASSPGLAGQETQYF.

The J gene is TRBJ2-3, the V gene TRBV9; 8 bases agree with TRBD2. Germline loops: CDR1 SGDLS, CDR2 YYNGEE. CDR3 length: 15 residues. J was trimmed by 0 bases and V by 4 bases; bases with no gene match: 4. The chain's CDR3 is CASSISGTSTDTQYF. The CDR3 bases are TGTGCCAGCAGCATTAGCGGGACTAGCACAGATACGCAGTATTTT.

The chain has TRBV7-2 and TRBJ1-3, with D possibly TRBD1 on 6 matching bases. V lost 1 base and J lost 4, with 14 bases in between. Germline-derived CDR1 and CDR2 are SGHTA and FQGNSA. The CDR3 is 16 residues long. Here the CDR3 reads CASSLGRGGSGNTIYF. CDR3 coding DNA: TGTGCCAGCAGCTTAGGTCGAGGGGGATCCGGAAACACCATATATTTT.

A few counts support this clone. The V call is TRBV19, the J call TRBJ2-2; possible D gene TRBD1, 6 bases. Germline lookup yields CDR1 LNHDA and CDR2 SQIVND (reference sequence). The germline V and J ends were trimmed by 5 bases and 7 bases, with 11 bases remaining between them. The CDR3 totals 13 residues. The CDR3 bases are TGTGCCAGTAGTCAGGGGTCTCTCGGGGAGCTGTTTTTT. This codes for CASSQGSLGELFF. Looking up the rest from reference TRBV19 and TRBJ2-2 gives the full variable domain: DGGITQSPKYLFRKEGQNVTLSCEQNLNHDAMYWYRQDPGQGLRLIYYSQIVNDFQKGDIAEGYSVSREKKESFPLTVTSAQKNPTAFYLCASSQGSLGELFFGEGSRLTVL.

The DNA for the CDR3 is TGTGCCAGCATCCTCGACGGAAAAAATACGCAGTATTTT. Its protein is CASILDGKNTQYF. V and J are TRBV7-9 and TRBJ2-3; D call uncertain. V was pared by 7 bases and J by 7 bases, with 15 bases between. This CDR3 has 13 amino acids. The V gene's germline CDR1 is SEHNR and CDR2 FQNEAQ (reference sequence).

The rearrangement joins TRBV5-6 to TRBJ2-2; 7 nucleotides align to TRBD1. The germline V gene encodes CDR1 SGHDT and CDR2 YYEEEE. This CDR3 is built from 16 residues. The V segment lost 4 bases and the J segment 4 bases; nucleotides outside the gene matches: 10. CDR3 loop: CASSTARRGITGELFF. DNA for the CDR3: TGTGCCAGCAGCACCGCCCGCAGGGGGATCACCGGGGAGCTGTTTTTT.

The CDR3 DNA reads as TGTGCCAGCAGCTTCTCAGAAGAGACCCAGTACTTC. Amino acid sequence: CASSFSEETQYF. The rearrangement uses TRBV7-2 and TRBJ2-5; D is unresolved. The V gene's germline CDR1 is SGHTA and CDR2 FQGNSA. The V and J ends lost 3 bases and 3 bases respectively, with 5 bases between them. This CDR3 region has 12 residues.

This clone occurred once. The chain links TRBV4-3 to TRBJ1-2; 10 nucleotides match TRBD1. Germline CDR1 reads LGHNA; CDR2 reads YSLEER. This CDR3 spans 16 amino acids. V gave up 1 base and J gave up 5 bases; unmatched junction bases: 7. This chain's CDR3 is CASSQGQGAPRYGYTF. CDR3 nucleotides: TGCGCCAGCAGCCAAGGACAGGGGGCGCCTCGGTATGGCTACACCTTC.

V and J are TRBV7-2 and TRBJ2-1; 9 positions agree with TRBD2. This CDR3 is built from 16 residues. The trim removed 3 bases at V and 2 bases at J, leaving 5 bases unmatched. CDR1 SGHTA and CDR2 FQGNSA come from the germline V gene. CDR3 nucleotides: TGTGCCAGCAGCTTCGCCGGCGGGGGGGCCTACAATGAGCAGTTCTTC. This sequence encodes CASSFAGGGAYNEQFF.

The chain couples TRBV19 to TRBJ2-3, with TRBD2 matching over 8 bases. This CDR3 spans 15 amino acids. Germline CDR1 is LNHDA and CDR2 is SQIVND (reference sequence). V lost 3 bases and J lost 1; bases outside the gene matches: 3. The CDR3 protein is CASSISGKGTDTQYF. In nucleotides, the CDR3 is TGTGCCAGTAGTATTAGCGGGAAGGGCACAGATACGCAGTATTTT.

The rearrangement joins TRBV10-3 to TRBJ1-1, with 7 bases that match TRBD1. There are 16 residues in the CDR3. With V trimmed by 2 bases and J by 4 bases, 10 bases remained unmatched. Germline V gives CDR1 ENHRY, CDR2 SYGVKD. The CDR3 sequence is CAISEGDRAGGTEAFF. In DNA form, the CDR3 reads TGTGCCATCAGTGAGGGAGACAGGGCCGGAGGCACTGAAGCTTTCTTT.

The chain recombines TRBV7-2 with TRBJ2-7; weak D call: TRBD2 (6 bases). The CDR3 length is 13 residues. Germline values: CDR1 SGHTA, CDR2 FQGNSA. V was cut by 5 bases and J by 5 bases, with 13 bases left in between. CDR3 DNA sequence: TGTGCCAGCAGCGACACGGGACTTCACGAGCAGTACTTC. Translating it yields CASSDTGLHEQYF. Full variable domain (missing parts from reference TRBV7-2 and TRBJ2-7): GAGVSQSPSNKVTEKGKDVELRCDPISGHTALYWYRQSLGQGLEFLIYFQGNSAPDKSGLPSDRFSAERTGGSVSTLTIQRTQQEDSAVYLCASSDTGLHEQYFGPGTRLTVT.